Below are 32 T cell receptor beta chains sequenced from a single sample in a study of cytomegalovirus exposure and HLA in healthy donors. 60 Vbeta and 13 Jbeta primers were used in PCR. The protocol was immunoSEQ multiplex PCR, while the TCRdb copy is restricted to in-frame clones and leaves out a portion. The top ten clones hold about 6.1% of a sample with around 230,000 clones, roughly 82% of them seen once. The material sequenced was PBMCs. The receptors were sampled from a middle-aged man in good health and CMV-seropositive.

This sequence joins TRBV10-3 and TRBJ2-1; 7 bases align to TRBD2. The V and J ends lost 3 bases and 7 bases, in that order; junction bases with no gene match: 9. CDR1 is ENHRY and CDR2 is SYGVKD in the germline V gene. This CDR3 spans 15 amino acids. The CDR3 nucleotides are TGTGCCATCAGTGAACCTACTAGCGTTTGGAATGAGCAGTTCTTC. Amino acid sequence: CAISEPTSVWNEQFF.

The V call is TRBV7-8, the J call TRBJ2-1; D gene unclear. The CDR3 is 12 amino acids. Germline values: CDR1 SGHVS, CDR2 FQNEAQ. The V and J ends lost 5 bases and 9 bases respectively, with 11 bases between them. CDR3 sequence: CASSVEVGEQFF. DNA of the CDR3: TGTGCCAGCAGCGTTGAGGTGGGTGAGCAGTTCTTC. Together with reference TRBV7-8 and TRBJ2-1, the CDR3 gives the full variable domain: GAGVSQSPRYKVAKRGQDVALRCDPISGHVSLFWYQQALGQGPEFLTYFQNEAQLDKSGLPSDRFFAERPEGSVSTLKIQRTQQEDSAVYLCASSVEVGEQFFGPGTRLTVL.

V and J are TRBV5-1 and TRBJ2-5, with TRBD1 matching over 7 bases. CDR1 and CDR2 (germline): SGHRS, YFSETQ. The CDR3 runs 14 residues. V lost 3 bases, J lost 5 bases, and 7 bases stayed unmatched. The DNA of the CDR3 is TGCGCCAGCAGCTCGGGACAGTCGGAGGAGACCCAGTACTTC. Protein: CASSSGQSEETQYF. The full variable domain, rest sourced from reference TRBV5-1 and TRBJ2-5, is KAGVTQTPRYLIKTRGQQVTLSCSPISGHRSVSWYQQTPGQGLQFLFEYFSETQRNKGNFPGRFSGRQFSNSRSEMNVSTLELGDSALYLCASSSGQSEETQYFGPGTRLLVL.

J is TRBJ2-5 and V is TRBV5-1, with 11 bases matching TRBD2. The CDR3 loop spans 13 amino acids. In germline, CDR1 is SGHRS, CDR2 YFSETQ. V gave up 6 bases and J gave up 4 bases; unmatched junction bases: 2. The CDR3 DNA follows: TGCGCCAGCAAACTAGCGGGAGTAGAGACCCAGTACTTC. Its translation: CASKLAGVETQYF.

The gene calls are TRBV5-6 and TRBJ1-1; 7 bases map to TRBD1. The CDR3 has 12 residues. V shed 3 bases and J 8 bases; nucleotides not matched to a gene: 4. Germline V gene data show CDR1 as SGHDT and CDR2 as YYEEEE. In DNA form, the CDR3 reads TGTGCCAGCAGCTATGGGACAGCCGAAGCTTTCTTT. Protein: CASSYGTAEAFF. Full variable domain (outside the CDR3, taken from reference TRBV5-6 and TRBJ1-1): DAGVTQSPTHLIKTRGQQVTLRCSPKSGHDTVSWYQQALGQGPQFIFQYYEEEERQRGNFPDRFSGHQFPNYSSELNVNALLLGDSALYLCASSYGTAEAFFGQGTRLTVV.

This clone was detected once. The chain joins TRBV6-5 to TRBJ2-1, with D hard to call. Trimming took off 5 bases at V and 7 bases at J, with 15 bases between the two ends. Germline CDR1 and CDR2: MNHEY and SVGAGI. The CDR3 covers 14 residues. The CDR3 spells CASSPSRVGNEQFF. The CDR3 DNA sequence: TGTGCCAGCAGTCCCTCCCGGGTTGGGAATGAGCAGTTCTTC.

Points on this clone: The junction does not match germline at one end; this may be a read error. The V gene is TRBV18, the J gene TRBJ2-3; TRBD2 matches 9 bases. Germline V gene lookup returns CDR1 KGHSH and CDR2 LQKENI. The CDR3 contains 16 residues. The CDR3 nucleotides read TGTGCCAGCTCTCCGCGACTAGCGGATAACACATATACGCAGTATTTT. It yields the protein CASSPRLADNTYTQYF.

The rearrangement links TRBV4-2 to TRBJ2-5; D gene ambiguous. Trimming took off 1 base at V and 5 bases at J, with 11 bases between the two ends. CDR1 is LGHNA and CDR2 is YNFKEQ in the germline V gene. This CDR3 is 14 amino acids long. The CDR3: CASSQGGSLETQYF. The CDR3 nucleotides are TGTGCCAGCAGCCAAGGCGGCAGTTTGGAGACCCAGTACTTC.

The chain joins TRBV9 to TRBJ2-7; D not resolved. This CDR3 is built from 14 residues. Germline-derived CDR1 and CDR2 are SGDLS and YYNGEE. V lost 0 bases to trimming and J lost 1 base, with 8 bases between them. Here the CDR3 reads CASSVVGASYEQYF. The CDR3 DNA sequence: TGTGCCAGCAGCGTAGTTGGAGCTTCCTACGAGCAGTACTTC.

The chain couples TRBV25-1 to TRBJ1-2, with 8 bases identical to TRBD1. Unmatched junction bases numbered 11, after V lost 4 bases and J lost 4 bases. This CDR3 has 16 residues. CDR1 MGHDK and CDR2 SYGVNS come from the germline V gene. This chain's CDR3 is CASSGQQGANPYGYTF. The CDR3, as DNA: TGTGCCAGCAGTGGGCAGCAGGGGGCGAATCCCTATGGCTACACCTTC.

The J gene is TRBJ1-2, the V gene TRBV6-1; 8 positions match TRBD1. The germline V gene has CDR1 MNHNS and CDR2 SASEGT. CDR3 length: 13 amino acids. V trimming: 8 bases; J trimming: 4 bases; junction bases outside the gene matches: 6. The CDR3 DNA follows: TGTGCCAGCCTCAAAGGGACAGGCTATGGCTACACCTTC. Protein: CASLKGTGYGYTF.

This clone came up once. The chain has TRBV30 and TRBJ2-1; 16 bases fit TRBD2. With V trimmed by 3 bases and J by 13 bases, 9 bases remained unmatched. Per the germline V gene, CDR1 is GTSNPN and CDR2 is SVGIG (reference sequence). The CDR3 spans 15 residues. CDR3: CAWSGTSGRAQSQFF. The CDR3 DNA reads as TGTGCCTGGAGCGGGACTAGCGGGAGGGCCCAATCACAGTTCTTC.

The chain has TRBV7-6 and TRBJ2-1; 9 nucleotides line up with TRBD2. The germline V gene has CDR1 SGHVS and CDR2 FNYEAQ. This CDR3 is built from 15 residues. Germline trimming cut 5 bases from V and 0 bases from J; bases unmatched to any gene: 2. CDR3 residues: CASSLSGSSYNEQFF. DNA for the CDR3: TGTGCCAGCAGCCTTAGCGGGAGCTCCTACAATGAGCAGTTCTTC.

The CDR3 reads CASSFGQGTTNEKLFF. CDR3 nucleotides: TGTGCCAGCAGTTTTGGACAGGGGACAACTAATGAAAAACTGTTTTTT. The chain employs TRBV27 and TRBJ1-4; 9 positions match TRBD1. The ends lost 3 bases at V and 0 bases at J; junction bases unmatched: 2. CDR1 and CDR2 from the germline V gene are MNHEY and SMNVEV (reference sequence). The CDR3 loop spans 16 amino acids.

This clone was observed a few times. CDR3 sequence: CASSFYRAPTDTQYF. The CDR3, as DNA: TGTGCCAGCAGCTTCTACAGGGCGCCCACAGATACGCAGTATTTT. The genes are TRBV7-9 and TRBJ2-3, with D possibly matching TRBD1 (6 bases). V was clipped by 3 bases and J by 2 bases, with 12 bases between them. The CDR3 spans 15 residues. Germline CDR1 SEHNR, CDR2 FQNEAQ (reference sequence).

This chain joins TRBV5-1 and TRBJ2-7, with D possibly matching TRBD2 (6 bases). CDR3 length equals 15 residues. Germline-derived CDR1 and CDR2 are SGHRS and YFSETQ. V was clipped by 4 bases and J by 2 bases, with 16 bases between them. CDR3 sequence (DNA): TGCGCCAGCAGCCAAATTCCCGGGGGAGCCTACGAGCAGTACTTC. This encodes CASSQIPGGAYEQYF.

Regarding this clone: This same CDR3 is encoded by further DNA sequences in the sample. The chain couples TRBV7-3 to TRBJ2-3, with D tentatively TRBD2 (6 bases). Germline loops: CDR1 SGHTA, CDR2 FQGTGA. CDR3 length: 14 residues. Trimming cost V 2 bases and J 0 bases, with 6 bases left between them. CDR3 nucleotides: TGTGCCAGCAGCTTAGCGGGGAGCACAGATACGCAGTATTTT. This encodes CASSLAGSTDTQYF.

The chain links TRBV7-9 to TRBJ2-7, with 7 nucleotides matching TRBD2. Germline CDR1 and CDR2: SEHNR and FQNEAQ (reference sequence). With 7 bases clipped from V and 6 bases from J, the junction kept 9 bases outside the gene matches. This CDR3 spans 13 amino acids. CDR3 sequence: CASTQAGSSEQYF. Here the CDR3 DNA reads TGTGCCAGCACCCAAGCGGGGAGCAGCGAGCAGTACTTC.

CDR3 in DNA: TGCAGCGTTACCGGGGGACAGGGAACCTACGAGCAGTACTTC. This translates into CSVTGGQGTYEQYF. The chain links TRBV29-1 to TRBJ2-7, with 9 bases matching TRBD1. The CDR3 spans 14 residues. Losses at the gene ends were 5 bases for V and 2 bases for J; bases not matched to a gene: 7. Germline values: CDR1 SQVTM, CDR2 ANQGSEA.

This chain links TRBV5-1 with TRBJ2-2; TRBD1 agrees at 7 bases. The CDR3 is made up of 14 amino acids. The germline CDR1 and CDR2 sequences are SGHRS and YFSETQ. The V gene end was trimmed by 3 bases and the J gene end by 4 bases; junction bases not matched to a gene: 3. CDR3 nucleotides: TGCGCCAGCAGCTCGGACAGGAGCACCGGGGAGCTGTTTTTT. Translating it yields CASSSDRSTGELFF.

The gene calls are TRBV15 and TRBJ2-5; D possibly corresponds to TRBD2 (5 bases). CDR1 is LNHNV, CDR2 YYDKDF, per germline (reference sequence). This CDR3 comprises 13 residues. V shed 2 bases and J shed 8 bases, with 12 bases lying between them. This CDR3 is CATSRPSEGTQYF. DNA for the CDR3: TGTGCCACCAGCAGACCGAGTGAGGGAACCCAGTACTTC.

V is TRBV19 and J is TRBJ1-5; 9 bases line up with TRBD1. The CDR3 covers 15 residues. The germline V gene encodes CDR1 LNHDA and CDR2 SQIVND (reference sequence). The V segment lost 5 bases and the J segment 2 bases; nucleotides outside the gene matches: 4. The CDR3 protein is CASSLDRGGNQPQHF. CDR3 nucleotides: TGTGCCAGTAGTCTGGACAGGGGAGGCAATCAGCCCCAGCATTTT.

With respect to this clone: At one boundary the junction diverges from the germline segment, which might be a read error. The chain carries TRBV7-7 and TRBJ2-7; 7 nucleotides match TRBD2. Germline-derived CDR1 and CDR2 are SSHAT and FNYEAQ (reference sequence). The CDR3 has 13 amino acids. The CDR3 nucleotides are TGTGCTAGCAGCGGGGCCCCCGCGGGGGAGCAGTACTTC. Protein sequence: CASSGAPAGEQYF.

This chain's CDR3 is CASSLGGPDTEAFF. In DNA, the CDR3 is TGTGCCAGCAGCTTAGGGGGGCCGGACACTGAAGCTTTCTTT. The chain couples TRBV7-9 to TRBJ1-1, with a tentative D call TRBD1 (6 bases). The CDR3 runs 14 residues. CDR1 and CDR2 from the germline V gene are SEHNR and FQNEAQ (reference sequence). Trimming took 1 base from V and 3 from J, leaving 9 bases between them.

This chain connects TRBV30 to TRBJ1-2, with D unclear. Between the trimmed V and J ends, which lost 5 bases and 0 bases, there was a span of 13 bases. Germline V lookup: CDR1 GTSNPN, CDR2 SVGIG (reference sequence). The CDR3 loop spans 14 amino acids. DNA for the CDR3: TGTGCCTGGGCTAGAGGGATTTCTAACTATGGCTACACCTTC. This gives the protein CAWARGISNYGYTF.

This chain connects TRBV7-9 to TRBJ1-4; 9 nucleotides agree with TRBD1. J gave up 1 base and V 5 bases, and 8 bases lay outside the gene matches. The CDR3 contains 17 residues. Germline CDR1 SEHNR, CDR2 FQNEAQ (reference sequence). For the CDR3, the DNA is TGTGCCAGCAGCCCGGGGGGACAGGGAAGAACTAATGAAAAACTGTTTTTT. This encodes CASSPGGQGRTNEKLFF.

In its sample, this clone was seen once. Germline is not matched at one junction end, which may reflect a read error. This rearrangement joins TRBV7-9 to TRBJ2-7; 7 bases are shared with TRBD2. The CDR3 spans 17 residues. Germline CDR1 SEHNR, CDR2 FQNEAQ (reference sequence). The CDR3 DNA is TGTTCCAGCAGCTTAGCGCCTCGCCTAGCGGACTCCTACGAGCAGTACTTC. This translates into CSSSLAPRLADSYEQYF.

This sequence joins TRBV4-1 and TRBJ1-5; D not certain. CDR1 MGHRA and CDR2 YSYEKL come from the germline V gene. The CDR3 covers 16 residues. Trimming pared 0 bases from V and 4 bases from J, leaving 13 bases between. CDR3 in DNA: TGCGCCAGCAGCCAAGATATTCCGGAGGCAAATCAGCCCCAGCATTTT. This translates into CASSQDIPEANQPQHF.

A few counts support this clone. This rearrangement joins TRBV5-6 to TRBJ2-7; D ambiguous. Germline V gives CDR1 SGHDT, CDR2 YYEEEE. The ends were cut back, 5 bases at V and 4 bases at J, with 7 bases in the middle. The CDR3 runs 11 residues. CDR3 residues: CASSLQYEQYF. CDR3 DNA sequence: TGTGCCAGCAGTCTTCAGTACGAGCAGTACTTC.

The chain employs TRBV5-1 and TRBJ2-7, with D tentatively TRBD1 (6 bases). V was trimmed by 0 bases and J by 7 bases, leaving 8 bases between them. This CDR3 is built from 12 residues. Germline V gene sequence: CDR1 SGHRS, CDR2 YFSETQ. The CDR3 is CASSLDQGEQYV. CDR3 nucleotide sequence: TGCGCCAGCAGCTTGGACCAGGGGGAGCAGTACGTC.

This rearrangement joins TRBV2 to TRBJ2-7, with 9 positions matching TRBD1. J was trimmed by 6 bases and V by 8 bases; bases with no gene match: 14. The germline CDR1 and CDR2 sequences are SNHLY and FYNNEI. The length of the CDR3 is 15 residues. As DNA, the CDR3 is TGTGCCAGCGTAATGTCCGGGACAGGGATCTTCGAGCAGTACTTC. Amino acids: CASVMSGTGIFEQYF.

The sample holds one count of this clone. The chain recombines TRBV5-6 with TRBJ2-5; 11 nucleotides agree with TRBD2. This CDR3 is 16 amino acids long. The germline V gene encodes CDR1 SGHDT and CDR2 YYEEEE. V shed 1 base, J shed 1 base, and the junction held 3 bases outside the gene matches. The CDR3 bases are TGTGCCAGCAGCTTGTTAGCGGGAGGGGTCCAAGAGACCCAGTACTTC. Its translation is CASSLLAGGVQETQYF.